Below are 10 T cell receptor beta chains sequenced from a single sample in a study of cytomegalovirus exposure and HLA in healthy donors. This PCR relied on a set of 60 Vbeta primers and 13 Jbeta primers. TCRdb's table, derived via immunoSEQ multiplex PCR, lists solely in-frame clones and lacks some. Of some 150,000 clones in the sample, 75% to 80% were seen once. The specimen sequenced was PBMCs. Receptors were obtained from a man in his forties in good health and CMV-seropositive.

This clone was seen a single time. V usage is TRBV4-1 and J usage is TRBJ2-3; TRBD2 matches at 9 bases. After removal of 0 bases from V and 3 bases from J, the junction contained 10 bases not matched to a gene. In germline, CDR1 is MGHRA, CDR2 YSYEKL. CDR3 length equals 18 residues. In DNA, the CDR3 is TGCGCCAGCAGCCAAGATGGATTGCGGGAGGGGTTGACAGATACGCAGTATTTT. Translation: CASSQDGLREGLTDTQYF.

The chain links TRBV7-9 to TRBJ2-1; D is uncertain. The germline gives CDR1 SEHNR, CDR2 FQNEAQ (reference sequence). There are 12 residues in the CDR3. V dropped 5 bases and J dropped 10 bases, with 12 bases sitting between them. The CDR3 reads CASSPVAAEQFF. Here the CDR3 DNA reads TGTGCCAGCAGCCCCGTGGCGGCCGAGCAGTTCTTC.

This chain joins TRBV6-5 and TRBJ1-3, with a weak D call TRBD1 (5 bases). This CDR3 has 14 residues. V lost 11 bases and J lost 2, with 16 bases in between. Germline V gene sequence: CDR1 MNHEY, CDR2 SVGAGI. CDR3 bases: TGTGCCGCCGGGGGTGGAGGCGCTGGAAACACCATATATTTT. Its protein is CAAGGGGAGNTIYF.

The chain carries TRBV28 and TRBJ2-5; 10 positions match TRBD2. CDR1 MDHEN and CDR2 SYDVKM come from the germline V gene. The CDR3 is 14 residues long. Germline trimming cut 6 bases from V and 2 bases from J; bases unmatched to any gene: 3. The CDR3 DNA follows: TGTGCCAGCAGCGGGACTAGCGCACAAGAGACCCAGTACTTC. Its protein product is CASSGTSAQETQYF.

This chain links TRBV10-3 with TRBJ2-1; D possibly corresponds to TRBD1 (7 bases). CDR1 and CDR2 from the germline V gene are ENHRY and SYGVKD. V was cut by 0 bases and J by 2 bases, with 11 bases left in between. The CDR3 is 16 amino acids. The CDR3 is CAISESGGGPYNEQFF. CDR3 in DNA: TGTGCCATCAGTGAGTCAGGAGGGGGCCCCTACAATGAGCAGTTCTTC.

The chain employs TRBV27 and TRBJ1-5, with a tentative D call TRBD1 (6 bases). In germline, CDR1 is MNHEY, CDR2 SMNVEV (reference sequence). This CDR3 has 18 amino acids. Deletions cut 0 bases from V and 0 bases from J, with 15 bases between. DNA of the CDR3: TGTGCCAGCAGTTTATCGGGCGGCAGGGGATATAGCAATCAGCCCCAGCATTTT. This translates into CASSLSGGRGYSNQPQHF.

The chain is built from TRBV19 and TRBJ1-5; no clear D. This CDR3 is 20 amino acids long. Per the germline V gene, CDR1 is LNHDA and CDR2 is SQIVND (reference sequence). Trimming removed 3 bases from V and 7 bases from J, with 31 bases in between. The CDR3 reads CASSITLISPEEGSRQPQHF. In DNA form, the CDR3 reads TGTGCCAGTAGTATCACCCTTATATCCCCGGAGGAAGGGTCGAGGCAGCCCCAGCATTTT.

V gene TRBV2 combines with J gene TRBJ2-7; 9 bases line up with TRBD1. J lost 0 bases, V lost 10 bases, and 4 bases had no gene match. CDR1 is SNHLY, CDR2 FYNNEI, per germline. This CDR3 region has 13 residues. DNA for the CDR3: TGTGCCATCACAGGGGGCTACTCCTACGAGCAGTACTTC. It codes for CAITGGYSYEQYF.

Worth noting for this clone: Additional DNA sequences in this sample encode the identical CDR3. The chain combines TRBV5-5 with TRBJ1-2; tentatively, D is TRBD1 (5 bases). Germline V CDR1 and CDR2: SGHKS, YYEKEE (reference sequence). The CDR3 has 13 amino acids. V was pared by 1 base and J by 8 bases, with 12 bases between. CDR3 DNA sequence: TGTGCCAGCAGCTTGTCAGGGTCTGGAGGCTACACCTTC. Translation gives CASSLSGSGGYTF.

This clone has only one observation. The J gene is TRBJ2-6, the V gene TRBV7-2; unclear D gene. The CDR3 has 19 residues. Trimming shortened V by 0 bases and J by 4 bases, and 19 bases separated the two germline ends. The germline V gene encodes CDR1 SGHTA and CDR2 FQGNSA. The CDR3: CASSLAYSRRFLGANVLTF. CDR3 sequence (DNA): TGTGCCAGCAGCTTAGCTTACAGCCGCCGGTTTCTCGGGGCCAACGTCCTGACTTTC.